The sequence of this T cell receptor beta chain was determined in a study of shared clonotypes between healthy human individuals. Background on the study: Ranging from 18 to 49 in age, donors were a couple of women and three men. Used for every donor were three CD4 naive, three CD4 memory, two CD8 naive and one CD8 memory plate. Study-level results: A handful of donors held about 5% of naive CD4 clonotypes in common.

With regard to this clone: Its specificity is not known.

Genomic DNA per cell subset filled all wells of several immunoSEQ plates. Assay used: immunoSEQ multiplex PCR; TCRdb lists only in-frame clones, some missing. Of roughly 2,000,000 clones listed, about 95% are singletons. The V gene lost 2 bases and the J gene lost 0 bases, with 8 bases spanning the gap. This CDR3 is built from 15 residues. Germline V gives CDR1 MNHEY, CDR2 SVGAGI. Naive CD8 cells lacked CD45RO, underwent positive selection for CCR7 and left out terminally differentiated effector memory CD45RA+ cells. This rearrangement joins TRBV6-5 to TRBJ1-5; no reliable D call. The clonotype was recovered from a man in his late teens or twenties in good health. Material for sequencing was naive CD8+ T cells sorted from blood. CDR3 nucleotides: TGTGCCAGCAGTTACGGTCCCAGTAGCAATCAGCCCCAGCATTTT. It yields the protein CASSYGPSSNQPQHF.